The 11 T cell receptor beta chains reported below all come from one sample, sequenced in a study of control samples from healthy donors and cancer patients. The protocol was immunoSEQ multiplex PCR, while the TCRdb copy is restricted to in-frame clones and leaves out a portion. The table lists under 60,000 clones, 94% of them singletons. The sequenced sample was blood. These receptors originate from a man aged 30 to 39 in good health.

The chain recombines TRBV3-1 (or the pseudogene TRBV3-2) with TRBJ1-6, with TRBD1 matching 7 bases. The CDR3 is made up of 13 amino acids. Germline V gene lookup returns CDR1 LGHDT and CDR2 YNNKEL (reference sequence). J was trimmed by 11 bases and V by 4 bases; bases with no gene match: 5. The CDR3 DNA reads TGTGCCAGCAGCCCGACAGGGAATACACCCCTCCACTTT. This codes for CASSPTGNTPLHF.

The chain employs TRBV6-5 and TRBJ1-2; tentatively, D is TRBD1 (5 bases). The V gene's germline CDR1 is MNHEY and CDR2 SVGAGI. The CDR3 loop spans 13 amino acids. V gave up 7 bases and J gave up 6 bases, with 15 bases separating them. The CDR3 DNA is TGTGCCAGCAACCCCGGGACGGTTCATGGCTACACCTTC. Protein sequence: CASNPGTVHGYTF.

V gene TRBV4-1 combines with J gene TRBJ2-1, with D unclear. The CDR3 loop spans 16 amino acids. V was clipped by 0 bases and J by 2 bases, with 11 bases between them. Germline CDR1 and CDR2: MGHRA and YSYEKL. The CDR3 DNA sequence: TGCGCCAGCAGCCAAGAGGCACACCGTGCCTACAATGAGCAGTTCTTC. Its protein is CASSQEAHRAYNEQFF.

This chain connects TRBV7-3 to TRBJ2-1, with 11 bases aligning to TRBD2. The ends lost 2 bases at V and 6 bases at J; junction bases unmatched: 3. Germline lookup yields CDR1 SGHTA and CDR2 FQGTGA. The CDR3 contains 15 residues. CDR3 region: CASSLGLAGGNEQFF. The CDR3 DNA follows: TGTGCCAGCAGCTTAGGCCTAGCGGGAGGCAATGAGCAGTTCTTC.

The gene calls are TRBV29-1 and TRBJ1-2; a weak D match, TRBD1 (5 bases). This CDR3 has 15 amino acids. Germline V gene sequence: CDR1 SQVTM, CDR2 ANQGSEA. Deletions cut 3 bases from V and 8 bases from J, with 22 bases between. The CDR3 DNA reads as TGCAGCGTTGACCCCGGGACGTTCGCGATGGGAGGCTACACCTTC. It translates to CSVDPGTFAMGGYTF.

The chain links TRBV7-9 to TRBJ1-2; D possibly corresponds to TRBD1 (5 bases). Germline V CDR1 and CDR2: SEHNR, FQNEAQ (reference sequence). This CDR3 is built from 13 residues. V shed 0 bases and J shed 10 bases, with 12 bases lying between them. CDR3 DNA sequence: TGTGCCAGCAGCTTAGCGCAGGACGGGACCTACACCTTC. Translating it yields CASSLAQDGTYTF.

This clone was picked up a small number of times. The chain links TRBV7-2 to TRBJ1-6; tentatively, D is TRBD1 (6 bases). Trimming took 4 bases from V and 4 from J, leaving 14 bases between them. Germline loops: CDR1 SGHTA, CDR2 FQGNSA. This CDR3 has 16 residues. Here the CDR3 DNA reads TGTGCCAGCAGCTCCCAGGGGCCCTCTTATAATTCACCCCTCCACTTT. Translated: CASSSQGPSYNSPLHF.

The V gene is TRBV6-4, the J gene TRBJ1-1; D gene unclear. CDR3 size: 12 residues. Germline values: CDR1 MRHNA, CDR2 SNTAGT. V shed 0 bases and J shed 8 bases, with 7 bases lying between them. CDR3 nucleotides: TGTGCCAGCAGTGACTCGCGACACGAAGCTTTCTTT. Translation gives CASSDSRHEAFF.

This CDR3 is CASSLPSGRNTDTQYF. The CDR3 bases are TGCGCCAGCAGCCTTCCAAGCGGGAGGAACACAGATACGCAGTATTTT. The rearrangement uses TRBV5-1 and TRBJ2-3; 9 bases agree with TRBD2. The germline V gene encodes CDR1 SGHRS and CDR2 YFSETQ. The CDR3 sequence is 16 residues long. Trimming took 4 bases from V and 2 from J; bases not matched to a gene: 8.

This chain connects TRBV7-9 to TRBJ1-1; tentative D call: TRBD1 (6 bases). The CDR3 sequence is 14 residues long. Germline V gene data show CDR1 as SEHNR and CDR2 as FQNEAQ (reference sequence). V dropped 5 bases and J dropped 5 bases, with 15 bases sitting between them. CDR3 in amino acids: CASSEQGGRTEAFF. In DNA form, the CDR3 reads TGTGCCAGCAGCGAACAGGGCGGTAGGACTGAAGCTTTCTTT.

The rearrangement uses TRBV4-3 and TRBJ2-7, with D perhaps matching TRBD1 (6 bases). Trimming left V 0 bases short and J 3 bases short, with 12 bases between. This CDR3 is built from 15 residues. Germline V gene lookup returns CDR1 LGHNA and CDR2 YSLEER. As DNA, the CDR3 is TGCGCCAGCAGCCAAGATTTCGACAGGCGCTACGAGCAGTACTTC. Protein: CASSQDFDRRYEQYF.